The rows below give T cell receptor beta chains drawn from one sample of a study of blood T cells in healthy people across ages. A single record per CDR3 protein comes from TCRdb applying MiXCR to the 5' RACE reads. The table lists 1.5 million to 2 million distinct CDR3 sequences, approximately 30% of them singletons. Sequencing input: blood. These receptors all come from a woman in her thirties in good health. The CDR3 runs from the conserved cysteine through the conserved F or W. A D gene is named only where the DNA matches it firmly. Not every row has a clone size; where given, it reads once, few, many or a size class.

TRBJ2-5,-,few,TRBV20-1,CSARSRAFGRQETQYF,TGCAGTGCCCGGTCCAGAGCCTTTGGGCGGCAAGAGACCCAGTACTTC
TRBJ2-5,-,few,TRBV9,CASSVGLEGGAQYF,TGTGCCAGCAGCGTAGGGTTGGAGGGGGGGGCCCAGTACTTC
TRBJ2-5,-,-,TRBV20-1,CSARVEVQQETQYF,TGCAGTGCTAGAGTGGAGGTACAACAAGAGACCCAGTACTTC
TRBJ2-5,-,many,TRBV4-1,CASSQVAGQQETQYF,TGCGCCAGCAGCCAAGTAGCGGGACAGCAAGAGACCCAGTACTTC
TRBJ2-7,-,many,TRBV7-9,CASSSLESYEQYF,TGTGCCAGCAGCTCCCTAGAGTCCTACGAGCAGTACTTC
TRBJ2-7,TRBD2,-,TRBV7-2,CASSFGPLAGGRDNEQYF,TGTGCCAGCAGCTTTGGCCCTCTAGCGGGAGGTCGAGACAATGAGCAGTACTTC
TRBJ2-1,-,few,TRBV6-2/TRBV6-3,CASSYPVAGGPSYNEQFF,TGTGCCAGCAGTTACCCAGTCGCGGGCGGTCCTTCCTACAATGAGCAGTTCTTC
TRBJ1-2,-,-,TRBV6-1,CTSVDQGLLNYGYTF,TGTACCAGCGTCGACCAAGGACTCTTAAACTATGGCTACACCTTC
TRBJ1-6,-,few,TRBV4-2,CASSQESLGFGPLHF,TGTGCCAGCAGCCAAGAAAGTTTAGGGTTCGGGCCCCTCCACTTT
TRBJ1-2,-,few,TRBV18,CASSPDGAGYTF,TGTGCCAGCTCACCTGACGGGGCCGGCTACACCTTC
TRBJ2-2,-,-,TRBV12-3/TRBV12-4,CASSDSGELFF,TGTGCCAGCAGTGACAGCGGGGAGCTGTTTTTT
TRBJ2-7,-,many,TRBV6-5,CASSYLLPRPPEQYF,TGTGCCAGCAGTTACTTACTCCCCCGACCTCCCGAGCAGTACTTC
TRBJ2-3,TRBD2,few,TRBV3-1,CASSQGRTSGGYTQYF,TGTGCCAGCAGCCAAGGGAGGACTAGCGGGGGATATACGCAGTATTTT
TRBJ1-4,-,many,TRBV20-1,CSARDSNPNEKLFF,TGCAGTGCTCGAGACAGCAATCCTAATGAAAAACTGTTTTTT
TRBJ2-1,-,few,TRBV12-3/TRBV12-4,CASDSAESSYNEQFF,TGTGCCAGCGACTCGGCTGAGAGCTCCTACAATGAGCAGTTCTTC
TRBJ1-2,-,many,TRBV4-1,CASSQRPPPNYGYTF,TGCGCCAGCAGCCAGCGGCCGCCCCCTAACTATGGCTACACCTTC
TRBJ2-3,TRBD2,-,TRBV6-6,CASSGTSGGATDTQYF,TGTGCCAGCAGTGGGACTAGCGGGGGGGCCACAGATACGCAGTATTTT
TRBJ1-2,-,many,TRBV29-1,CSVGPEGDGYTF,TGCAGCGTTGGGCCCGAAGGGGATGGCTACACCTTC
TRBJ2-7,TRBD2,many,TRBV12-3/TRBV12-4,CASSLRLAGPLGQYF,TGTGCCAGCAGTTTAAGACTAGCGGGACCCCTTGGGCAGTACTTC
TRBJ2-1,-,few,TRBV6-2/TRBV6-3,CASSRRMDKARDEQFF,TGTGCCAGCAGCCGCAGAATGGACAAGGCTAGAGATGAGCAGTTCTTC
TRBJ1-2,TRBD1,-,TRBV4-1,CASSQDTGTGGDGYTF,TGCGCCAGCAGCCAAGATACCGGGACAGGGGGCGACGGCTACACCTTC
TRBJ2-5,TRBD1,few,TRBV5-1,CASSRTRQGDQETQYF,TGCGCCAGCAGCCGGACCCGACAGGGGGATCAAGAGACCCAGTACTTC
TRBJ2-7,-,-,TRBV24-1,CATSPALYEQYF,TGTGCCACCAGTCCCGCACTCTACGAGCAGTACTTC
TRBJ1-1,-,few,TRBV2,CASSGTDRGAEAFF,TGTGCCAGCAGTGGGACCGACCGGGGGGCTGAAGCTTTCTTT
TRBJ2-7,-,many,TRBV6-1,CASSEDRDYFYEQYF,TGTGCCAGCAGTGAAGACAGGGACTACTTCTACGAGCAGTACTTC
TRBJ2-1,-,-,TRBV21-1,CASSIIRGRARHEQFF,TGTGCCAGCAGCATCATACGCGGGAGGGCCCGACATGAGCAGTTCTTC
TRBJ2-5,TRBD2,few,TRBV7-9,CASSSKRTSGEETQYF,TGTGCCAGCAGCTCAAAAAGGACTAGCGGGGAAGAGACCCAGTACTTC
TRBJ1-5,-,few,TRBV18,CASSPDGGGNQPQHF,TGTGCCAGCTCCCCCGATGGAGGCGGCAATCAGCCCCAGCATTTT
TRBJ2-3,-,-,TRBV7-2,CASSFNSYTDTQYF,TGTGCCAGCAGCTTTAACAGTTACACAGATACGCAGTATTTT
TRBJ2-3,TRBD2,once,TRBV4-3,CASSPGLVDDTQYF,TGCGCCAGCAGCCCGGGACTAGTGGACGATACGCAGTATTTT
TRBJ2-1,-,many,TRBV20-1,CSGKGGDEQFF,TGCAGTGGGAAGGGAGGCGATGAGCAGTTCTTC
TRBJ2-1,-,-,TRBV20-1,CSARVAGLDNEQFF,TGCAGTGCTAGAGTGGCAGGGTTGGACAATGAGCAGTTCTTC
TRBJ2-4,-,-,TRBV9,CASGAGINEQYF,TGTGCCAGCGGAGCGGGTATCAATGAGCAGTACTTC
TRBJ2-2,TRBD1,once,TRBV5-5,CASSFRGQSNTGELFF,TGTGCCAGCAGCTTTCGGGGACAGTCGAACACCGGGGAGCTGTTTTTT
TRBJ2-1,-,-,TRBV7-9,CASSLVTSLYEQFF,TGTGCCAGCAGCTTAGTGACTAGTCTCTATGAGCAGTTCTTC
TRBJ1-1,-,-,TRBV5-1,CASSPNGGANTEAFF,TGCGCCAGCAGCCCCAACGGGGGCGCGAACACTGAAGCTTTCTTT
TRBJ1-3,TRBD1,-,TRBV20-1,CSASGDRSWGNTIYF,TGCAGTGCTAGCGGGGACAGATCTTGGGGAAACACCATATATTTT
TRBJ1-5,TRBD1,-,TRBV7-9,CASSLGTGPSGPQHF,TGTGCCAGCAGCCTGGGGACAGGGCCCTCTGGGCCCCAGCATTTT
TRBJ1-5,-,few,TRBV6-5,CASTSRGGLHNQPQHF,TGTGCCAGCACCTCGCGGGGTGGATTACACAATCAGCCCCAGCATTTT
TRBJ1-2,-,few,TRBV12-3/TRBV12-4,CASSFKRLLVPYGYTF,TGTGCCAGCAGTTTCAAAAGGCTCCTTGTCCCCTATGGCTACACCTTC
TRBJ1-1,-,-,TRBV12-3/TRBV12-4,CASIQENTEAFF,TGTGCCAGCATCCAGGAGAACACTGAAGCTTTCTTT
TRBJ2-1,TRBD2,-,TRBV3-1,CASSARLASSYNEQFF,TGTGCCAGCAGCGCCAGACTAGCGAGTTCCTACAATGAGCAGTTCTTC
TRBJ2-7,TRBD2,many,TRBV6-2/TRBV6-3,CASRTSGGNYEQYF,TGTGCCAGCCGGACTAGCGGGGGTAACTACGAGCAGTACTTC
TRBJ1-4,TRBD1,-,TRBV12-3/TRBV12-4,CASSHPGQGGLFF,TGTGCCAGCAGCCACCCGGGACAGGGAGGATTGTTTTTT
TRBJ2-1,-,-,TRBV7-3,CASSHDGSSYNEQFF,TGTGCCAGCAGCCATGACGGGAGCTCCTACAATGAGCAGTTCTTC
TRBJ2-1,-,many,TRBV15,CATSRDGPGAHNEQFF,TGTGCCACCAGCAGAGATGGGCCAGGGGCTCACAATGAGCAGTTCTTC
TRBJ2-3,TRBD2,few,TRBV5-1,CASSAGGRTDTQYF,TGCGCCAGCAGCGCGGGGGGGCGCACAGATACGCAGTATTTT
TRBJ2-1,-,few,TRBV10-1,CASSPSEVSGYNERFF,TGCGCCAGCAGCCCGTCAGAGGTTAGCGGCTACAATGAGCGGTTCTTC
TRBJ2-2,-,-,TRBV7-9,CASIGGLKNTGELFF,TGTGCCAGCATAGGGGGGCTAAAGAACACCGGGGAGCTGTTTTTT
TRBJ2-7,TRBD1,-,TRBV7-9,CAGSQSTGGPYEQYF,TGTGCCGGCAGCCAGTCGACAGGGGGTCCCTACGAGCAGTACTTC
TRBJ2-7,-,many,TRBV11-2,CASSLEQGISDEQYF,TGTGCCAGCAGCTTAGAACAGGGTATAAGCGACGAGCAGTACTTC
TRBJ2-3,TRBD1,few,TRBV5-1,CASSRGQLGDTQYF,TGCGCCAGCAGCCGGGGACAGTTAGGGGATACGCAGTATTTT
TRBJ2-5,-,few,TRBV5-1,CASSASLGSTPQETQYF,TGCGCCAGCAGCGCAAGTCTAGGGAGCACTCCCCAAGAGACCCAGTACTTC
TRBJ1-1,-,few,TRBV7-2,CASSSAHGYTEAFF,TGTGCCAGCAGCTCGGCGCATGGTTACACTGAAGCTTTCTTT
TRBJ1-1,-,-,TRBV7-2,CASSPTGRGVGTEAFF,TGTGCCAGCAGCCCCACGGGACGGGGGGTGGGCACTGAAGCTTTCTTT
TRBJ2-1,-,few,TRBV9,CASSLFSSNEQFF,TGTGCCAGCAGCCTTTTCTCATCCAATGAGCAGTTCTTC
TRBJ2-7,TRBD1,-,TRBV29-1,CSVGRTGGDEQYF,TGCAGCGTCGGAAGGACAGGGGGGGACGAGCAGTACTTC
TRBJ2-7,TRBD2,-,TRBV3-1,CASSRLAGVGSYEQYF,TGTGCCAGCAGCCGACTAGCGGGAGTGGGGTCCTACGAGCAGTACTTC
TRBJ2-4,-,-,TRBV10-3,CAISESQRVFRLDEQYF,TGTGCCATCAGTGAGTCCCAGCGGGTGTTCCGGTTGGATGAGCAGTACTTC